The 32 T cell receptor beta chains listed next were all sequenced from one sample in a study of T cells in localized non-small cell lung cancer. The table came from immunoSEQ multiplex PCR; TCRdb's copy has only in-frame clones and leaves some out. The sample lists about 40,000 clones, about 87% seen once, with roughly 3.6% in the top ten. Sequenced material: peripheral blood, taken before any cancer treatment. Every receptor here comes from a man aged 18-55 years with stage I lung adenocarcinoma.

The chain couples TRBV5-4 to TRBJ2-7; TRBD2 agrees at 10 bases. Per germline, CDR1 SGHNT and CDR2 YYREEE (reference sequence). The CDR3 extends over 15 amino acids. J gave up 3 bases and V 0 bases, and 3 bases lay outside the gene matches. The chain's CDR3 is CASSLEPSGGYEQYF. Written as DNA, the CDR3 is TGTGCCAGCAGCTTGGAACCTAGCGGGGGCTACGAGCAGTACTTC.

As regards this clone: Other nucleotide sequences from this sample produce the same CDR3. The chain joins TRBV4-1 to TRBJ1-2; 7 bases match TRBD1. The length of the CDR3 is 14 residues. Germline loops: CDR1 MGHRA, CDR2 YSYEKL. J lost 4 bases, V lost 0 bases, and 2 bases had no gene match. Written as DNA, the CDR3 is TGCGCCAGCAGCCAAGAGAGGGACAGCTATGGCTACACCTTC. Amino acids: CASSQERDSYGYTF.

The chain joins TRBV7-2 to TRBJ2-1; 8 bases are a match to TRBD2. After removal of 1 base from V and 5 bases from J, the junction contained 4 bases not matched to a gene. The CDR3 has 15 residues. Germline V lookup: CDR1 SGHTA, CDR2 FQGNSA. The CDR3: CASSLVRGGHNEQFF. In nucleotides, the CDR3 is TGTGCCAGCAGCTTAGTTCGGGGGGGCCACAATGAGCAGTTCTTC.

This clone was counted a few times. The rearrangement uses TRBV6-5 and TRBJ1-2; 8 bases align to TRBD1. This CDR3 is built from 13 residues. CDR1 and CDR2 (germline): MNHEY, SVGAGI. The V and J ends lost 7 bases and 5 bases, in that order; junction bases with no gene match: 6. This CDR3 is CASKSGGNYGYTF. The CDR3 nucleotides are TGTGCCAGCAAATCAGGGGGCAATTATGGCTACACCTTC.

The CDR3 region has the DNA TGTGCCATCAGTGAGTTTCAGGGCACTGAAGCTTTCTTT. Protein: CAISEFQGTEAFF. The chain links TRBV10-3 to TRBJ1-1; D may be TRBD1 (5 bases). CDR3 length equals 13 residues. Germline V CDR1 and CDR2: ENHRY, SYGVKD. Trimming left V 1 base short and J 4 bases short, with 7 bases between.

The chain uses TRBV27 and TRBJ1-5; D may be TRBD1 (5 bases). This CDR3 contains 14 residues. Germline lookup yields CDR1 MNHEY and CDR2 SMNVEV (reference sequence). Trimming stripped 3 bases from V and 0 bases from J, with 6 bases between. CDR3 in DNA: TGTGCCAGCAGTTTTAGGGGTAGCAATCAGCCCCAGCATTTT. This encodes CASSFRGSNQPQHF.

The chain recombines TRBV5-4 with TRBJ2-4; D is possibly TRBD2 (6 bases). CDR1 and CDR2 from the germline V gene are SGHNT and YYREEE (reference sequence). V was clipped by 0 bases and J by 3 bases, with 10 bases between them. The CDR3 contains 15 residues. The CDR3 loop is CASSLGTGGKNIQYF. The CDR3 nucleotides read TGTGCCAGCAGCTTGGGTACCGGGGGCAAAAACATTCAGTACTTC.

The genes are TRBV5-1 and TRBJ2-6, with 7 positions matching TRBD1. Germline V lookup: CDR1 SGHRS, CDR2 YFSETQ. There are 19 residues in the CDR3. After removal of 6 bases from V and 0 bases from J, the junction contained 15 bases not matched to a gene. The CDR3 coding sequence is TGCGCCAGCACCTCCTCTAGACAGGGCAAGAGCTCTGGGGCCAACGTCCTGACTTTC. Residues: CASTSSRQGKSSGANVLTF.

This chain links TRBV4-3 with TRBJ1-4; 12 bases line up with TRBD1. The CDR3 covers 20 residues. Germline V gene data show CDR1 as LGHNA and CDR2 as YSLEER. The V gene end was trimmed by 0 bases and the J gene end by 3 bases; junction bases not matched to a gene: 11. The DNA of the CDR3 is TGCGCCAGCAGCCAAGATCGGGTGGGGGACAGGGGGCTGTCTAATGAAAAACTGTTTTTT. Its protein product is CASSQDRVGDRGLSNEKLFF.

This clone is categorized as medium-sized. The chain combines TRBV27 with TRBJ1-6, with D unresolved. The CDR3 spans 14 residues. V lost 4 bases and J 0 bases, leaving 4 bases between the germline ends. Per the germline V gene, CDR1 is MNHEY and CDR2 is SMNVEV (reference sequence). This chain's CDR3 is CASSYSSYNSPLHF. The CDR3, as DNA: TGTGCCAGCAGTTACAGCTCCTATAATTCACCCCTCCACTTT.

The chain uses TRBV5-1 and TRBJ1-2; a possible D gene is TRBD1 (6 bases). Germline assignment: CDR1 SGHRS and CDR2 YFSETQ. Trimming pared 2 bases from V and 10 bases from J, leaving 12 bases between. The CDR3 totals 12 residues. CDR3 DNA sequence: TGCGCCAGCAGCTTAACCGGGGGCAACTACACCTTC. Translation: CASSLTGGNYTF.

This chain connects TRBV7-9 to TRBJ1-4, with TRBD1 matching 9 bases. CDR1 and CDR2 from the germline V gene are SEHNR and FQNEAQ (reference sequence). V shed 5 bases, J shed 8 bases, and the junction held 9 bases outside the gene matches. The CDR3 runs to 15 residues. The CDR3 DNA follows: TGTGCCAGCAGCCGAACGACAGGGGGGAGCGAAAAACTGTTTTTT. It encodes CASSRTTGGSEKLFF.

The V call is TRBV11-1, the J call TRBJ1-3; unclear D gene. Trimming took off 3 bases at V and 4 bases at J, with 10 bases between the two ends. Germline V CDR1 and CDR2: SGHAT, FQDESV (reference sequence). The CDR3 covers 14 residues. CDR3 nucleotides: TGTGCCAGCAGCTTCGAACAGTTCGGAAACACCATATATTTT. Its protein is CASSFEQFGNTIYF.

A word on this clone: The germline gene is not matched at one end of the junction; a read error may be the cause. This chain connects TRBV5-4 to TRBJ2-7; 8 bases are shared with TRBD1. Germline values: CDR1 SGHNT, CDR2 YYREEE (reference sequence). The CDR3 has 11 amino acids. CDR3 sequence (DNA): TGTGCCAGCAGCGGGTGGGGACAGGTTGACTTC. It encodes CASSGWGQVDF.

The V and J genes are TRBV4-2 and TRBJ2-5; 9 nucleotides agree with TRBD2. This CDR3 contains 16 residues. The V and J ends lost 0 bases and 1 base, in that order; junction bases with no gene match: 3. Per germline, CDR1 LGHNA and CDR2 YNFKEQ. This chain's CDR3 is CASSQEPSGAQETQYF. For the CDR3, the DNA is TGTGCCAGCAGCCAAGAACCTAGCGGGGCCCAAGAGACCCAGTACTTC.

This clone was recorded a few times. Written as DNA, the CDR3 is TGTGCCAGCAAGGGGATTAGCTCCTACAATGAGCAGTTCTTC. It yields the protein CASKGISSYNEQFF. The J gene is TRBJ2-1, the V gene TRBV14; a possible D gene is TRBD1 (5 bases). CDR3 length: 14 amino acids. Per the germline V gene, CDR1 is SGHDN and CDR2 is FVKESK. The V and J ends lost 7 bases and 0 bases respectively, with 10 bases between them.

This chain links TRBV2 with TRBJ1-2; tentative D call: TRBD1 (5 bases). The V end was cut by 6 bases, the J end by 8 bases, with 22 bases between. CDR3 size: 15 residues. CDR1 is SNHLY, CDR2 FYNNEI, per germline. CDR3 bases: TGTGCCAGCAGCGGGGGGGACCCCGAACTGGAAGGCTACACCTTC. Translating it yields CASSGGDPELEGYTF.

This chain links TRBV19 with TRBJ1-1; D is possibly TRBD1 (5 bases). The germline V and J ends were trimmed by 7 bases and 4 bases, with 19 bases remaining between them. Per the germline V gene, CDR1 is LNHDA and CDR2 is SQIVND (reference sequence). The CDR3 is made up of 15 amino acids. The CDR3 nucleotides are TGTGCCAGTACCCTGAGCCCCACAGGTTCCACTGAAGCTTTCTTT. Protein sequence: CASTLSPTGSTEAFF.

The CDR3 reads CASSWGAGGTEAFF. In DNA form, the CDR3 reads TGTGCCAGCAGTTGGGGGGCCGGTGGCACTGAAGCTTTCTTT. The chain recombines TRBV28 with TRBJ1-1; perhaps TRBD1 as D (6 bases). Trimming removed 4 bases at V and 4 bases at J, with 13 bases between. The CDR3 loop spans 14 amino acids. Germline values: CDR1 MDHEN, CDR2 SYDVKM.

The chain recombines TRBV30 with TRBJ2-2; D is undetermined. The CDR3 totals 13 residues. Germline V gene lookup returns CDR1 GTSNPN and CDR2 SVGIG (reference sequence). The chain's CDR3 is CARRASNPGELFF. CDR3 DNA sequence: TGTGCTCGCCGGGCCTCCAACCCCGGGGAGCTGTTTTTT.

This chain links TRBV2 with TRBJ2-5; 11 bases align to TRBD2. The CDR3 is made up of 17 amino acids. J lost 1 base, V lost 2 bases, and 6 bases had no gene match. Germline V CDR1 and CDR2: SNHLY, FYNNEI. Written as DNA, the CDR3 is TGTGCCAGCAGTGAAAGGCCTAGCGGGGGGATCCAAGAGACCCAGTACTTC. Residues: CASSERPSGGIQETQYF.

J is TRBJ1-6 and V is TRBV5-4; 10 bases are a match to TRBD1. Germline lookup yields CDR1 SGHNT and CDR2 YYREEE (reference sequence). This CDR3 is 18 amino acids long. Losses at the gene ends were 3 bases for V and 0 bases for J; bases not matched to a gene: 6. In nucleotides, the CDR3 is TGTGCCAGCAGCTGGGGACAGGGGCCGAGCTCCTATAATTCACCCCTCCACTTT. It yields the protein CASSWGQGPSSYNSPLHF.

This rearrangement joins TRBV7-2 to TRBJ1-5; tentative D call: TRBD1 (6 bases). Trimming took off 5 bases at V and 3 bases at J, with 11 bases between the two ends. Germline V lookup: CDR1 SGHTA, CDR2 FQGNSA. The CDR3 is made up of 14 amino acids. The DNA of the CDR3 is TGTGCCAGCAGCGCACCGGGACACAATCAGCCCCAGCATTTT. It codes for CASSAPGHNQPQHF.

A single count supports this clone. The V and J genes are TRBV4-3 and TRBJ1-2; no clear D. Germline CDR1 is LGHNA and CDR2 is YSLEER. The CDR3 runs to 15 residues. V was cut by 4 bases and J by 5 bases, with 17 bases left in between. CDR3 sequence reads: CASSPATSTYYGYTF. The CDR3 coding sequence is TGCGCCAGCAGCCCAGCGACATCCACCTATTATGGCTACACCTTC.

This clone was counted between two and nine times. The V gene is TRBV18, the J gene TRBJ2-5; TRBD1 matches 12 bases. Germline assignment: CDR1 KGHSH and CDR2 LQKENI. Unmatched junction bases numbered 6, after V lost 6 bases and J lost 1 base. There are 16 residues in the CDR3. The CDR3 reads CASSDGTGGAQETQYF. In nucleotides, the CDR3 is TGTGCCAGCTCCGACGGGACAGGGGGCGCCCAAGAGACCCAGTACTTC. Full variable domain (outside the CDR3, taken from reference TRBV18 and TRBJ2-5): NAGVMQNPRHLVRRRGQEARLRCSPMKGHSHVYWYRQLPEEGLKFMVYLQKENIIDESGMPKERFSAEFPKEGPSILRIQQVVRGDSAAYFCASSDGTGGAQETQYFGPGTRLLVL.

This clone was seen once. CDR3 amino acids: CAYQKGTGRVAGELFF. In nucleotides, the CDR3 is TGTGCCTACCAAAAGGGGACAGGCCGGGTGGCCGGGGAGCTGTTTTTT. The chain has TRBV30 and TRBJ2-2; 8 bases align to TRBD1. The V gene's germline CDR1 is GTSNPN and CDR2 SVGIG (reference sequence). The CDR3 covers 16 residues. Trimming took 7 bases from V and 6 from J; bases not matched to a gene: 16.

The rearrangement links TRBV7-9 to TRBJ2-6; TRBD1 agrees at 7 bases. Germline CDR1 SEHNR, CDR2 FQNEAQ (reference sequence). The junction had 8 bases not matched to a gene; V was cut back by 4 bases and J by 2 bases. The CDR3 loop spans 17 amino acids. CDR3 sequence reads: CASSSGQPKPGANVLTF. CDR3 DNA sequence: TGTGCCAGCAGCTCGGGACAGCCAAAGCCTGGGGCCAACGTCCTGACTTTC.

V usage is TRBV5-4 and J usage is TRBJ2-2; TRBD2 matches at 11 bases. The CDR3 is 16 residues long. The V gene end was trimmed by 4 bases and the J gene end by 3 bases; junction bases not matched to a gene: 5. Germline CDR1 is SGHNT and CDR2 is YYREEE (reference sequence). Here the CDR3 reads CASSVGLAADTGELFF. The CDR3 DNA follows: TGTGCCAGCAGCGTGGGACTAGCGGCGGACACCGGGGAGCTGTTTTTT. The full variable domain, rest sourced from reference TRBV5-4 and TRBJ2-2, is ETGVTQSPTHLIKTRGQQVTLRCSSQSGHNTVSWYQQALGQGPQFIFQYYREEENGRGNFPPRFSGLQFPNYSSELNVNALELDDSALYLCASSVGLAADTGELFFGEGSRLTVL.

The genes are TRBV9 and TRBJ2-3; the match to TRBD2 covers 10 bases. V dropped 4 bases and J dropped 6; count of bases not matched to a gene: 17. The germline gives CDR1 SGDLS, CDR2 YYNGEE. The CDR3 spans 18 residues. The CDR3 DNA follows: TGTGCCAGCAGCCCGAGAACCAAGACTAGCGGGCCGCTTGATACGCAGTATTTT. Its translation: CASSPRTKTSGPLDTQYF.

The genes are TRBV4-2 and TRBJ2-1, with a possible D match to TRBD2 (5 bases). Trimming cost V 2 bases and J 4 bases, with 15 bases left between them. CDR1 and CDR2 (germline): LGHNA, YNFKEQ. The CDR3 is made up of 16 amino acids. The CDR3 sequence: CASSQNSGVRYNEQFF. For the CDR3, the DNA is TGTGCCAGCAGCCAAAATTCCGGGGTCCGATACAATGAGCAGTTCTTC.

The chain carries TRBV2 and TRBJ2-1; D tentatively reads TRBD1 or TRBD2 (6 bases each). V lost 5 bases and J 1 base, leaving 9 bases between the germline ends. CDR1 and CDR2 from the germline V gene are SNHLY and FYNNEI. The CDR3 is made up of 14 amino acids. This chain's CDR3 is CASSTGASYNEQFF. As DNA, the CDR3 is TGTGCCAGCAGTACGGGGGCTTCCTACAATGAGCAGTTCTTC.

The J gene is TRBJ2-1, the V gene TRBV5-5; 10 nucleotides agree with TRBD2. CDR1 is SGHKS and CDR2 is YYEKEE in the germline V gene (reference sequence). CDR3 length equals 12 residues. V shed 4 bases, J shed 15 bases, and the junction held 7 bases outside the gene matches. CDR3 sequence reads: CASSPTSGFLFF. Here the CDR3 DNA reads TGTGCCAGCAGCCCGACTAGCGGGTTTTTGTTCTTC. Together with reference TRBV5-5 and TRBJ2-1, the CDR3 gives the full variable domain: DAGVTQSPTHLIKTRGQQVTLRCSPISGHKSVSWYQQVLGQGPQFIFQYYEKEERGRGNFPDRFSARQFPNYSSELNVNALLLGDSALYLCASSPTSGFLFFGPGTRLTVL.